This entry lists 12 T cell receptor beta chains sequenced from one sample in a study of T-cell reconstitution after alpha-beta-depleted transplantation in children. The TCRbeta library was prepared with unique molecular identifiers. Each CDR3 protein gets one entry after TCRdb re-called the PCR reads with MiXCR. The sample lists around 480,000 distinct CDR3 sequences, about 30% seen once, with about 2.3% in the top ten. Source: PBMCs from the stem cell graft donor, taken from the stem cell graft. All receptors come from a human donor who donated a stem cell graft to a child with aplastic anemia.

This chain joins TRBV28 and TRBJ1-6, with D tentatively TRBD1 (5 bases). With 6 bases removed from V and 7 bases from J, the gap between germline ends came to 16 bases. Looked up from germline, CDR1 is MDHEN and CDR2 is SYDVKM. This CDR3 has 15 residues. CDR3 residues: CASRGESGRNSPLHF. The CDR3 DNA follows: TGTGCCAGCAGGGGGGAGTCTGGGAGGAATTCACCCCTCCACTTT.

V is TRBV6-6 and J is TRBJ2-7; D may be TRBD1 (6 bases). The CDR3 has 12 residues. Trimming stripped 2 bases from V and 6 bases from J, with 8 bases between. The germline V gene has CDR1 MNHNY and CDR2 SVGAGI (reference sequence). CDR3 in amino acids: CASSYGRGEQYF. For the CDR3, the DNA is TGTGCCAGCAGTTACGGCAGGGGCGAGCAGTACTTC.

This sequence joins TRBV20-1 and TRBJ1-2, with a weak D call TRBD1 (6 bases). Per germline, CDR1 DFQATT and CDR2 SNEGSKA (reference sequence). The CDR3 sequence is 15 residues long. The ends were cut back, 1 base at V and 4 bases at J, with 16 bases in the middle. CDR3 region: CSARGAAGAVYGYTF. In nucleotides, the CDR3 is TGCAGTGCTAGAGGGGCCGCGGGGGCCGTCTATGGCTACACCTTC.

V gene TRBV14 combines with J gene TRBJ2-3, with 7 bases that match TRBD1. Germline V lookup: CDR1 SGHDN, CDR2 FVKESK. The CDR3 length is 17 residues. V lost 4 bases to trimming and J lost 4 bases; unmatched junction nucleotides: 14. The DNA of the CDR3 is TGTGCCAGCAGCCCCGCAAGGCAGACAGGGCGACCAGATACGCAGTATTTT. Translation: CASSPARQTGRPDTQYF.

The chain carries TRBV5-1 and TRBJ1-4; 7 bases align to TRBD1. V shed 7 bases and J 4 bases; nucleotides not matched to a gene: 7. Germline V gene lookup returns CDR1 SGHRS and CDR2 YFSETQ. This CDR3 comprises 14 residues. The CDR3 sequence is CASGRQGNNEKLFF. The CDR3 DNA is TGCGCCAGCGGCCGACAGGGTAATAATGAAAAACTGTTTTTT.

The table lists this clonotype with a few counts. The chain uses TRBV5-1 and TRBJ1-1; the D is unclear. CDR1 is SGHRS and CDR2 is YFSETQ in the germline V gene. V was cut by 5 bases and J by 5 bases, with 10 bases left in between. This CDR3 is 12 amino acids long. Here the CDR3 reads CASSQDVTEAFF. DNA of the CDR3: TGCGCCAGCAGTCAAGACGTGACTGAAGCTTTCTTT.

This clonotype was counted only a few times. The chain couples TRBV7-9 to TRBJ1-1, with 10 positions matching TRBD1. CDR1 SEHNR and CDR2 FQNEAQ come from the germline V gene (reference sequence). The CDR3 has 15 amino acids. Trimming took 7 bases from V and 1 from J; bases not matched to a gene: 6. The CDR3 DNA sequence: TGTGCCAGCACCCGGGACAGGGGATCGAACACTGAAGCTTTCTTT. Its protein product is CASTRDRGSNTEAFF.

The rearrangement uses TRBV9 and TRBJ1-4; 7 bases agree with TRBD1. The CDR3 spans 15 residues. From germline, CDR1 is SGDLS and CDR2 YYNGEE. J lost 3 bases, V lost 3 bases, and 5 bases had no gene match. CDR3 sequence reads: CASSATGNPNEKLFF. The CDR3 DNA reads as TGTGCCAGCAGCGCGACAGGGAATCCTAATGAAAAACTGTTTTTT.

This chain uses TRBV13 with TRBJ2-5, with D tentatively TRBD1 or TRBD2 (5 bases each). The CDR3 spans 15 residues. V dropped 0 bases and J dropped 5 bases, with 13 bases sitting between them. Germline V lookup: CDR1 PRHDT, CDR2 FYEKMQ (reference sequence). In DNA, the CDR3 is TGTGCCAGCAGCTTAGGGCAGGGAGAAGCGGAGACCCAGTACTTC. Translated, it gives CASSLGQGEAETQYF.

The chain combines TRBV4-3 with TRBJ2-1, with D possibly matching TRBD2 (6 bases). Germline CDR1 and CDR2: LGHNA and YSLEER. V lost 0 bases to trimming and J lost 9 bases, with 24 bases between them. The CDR3 has 18 residues. The CDR3 coding sequence is TGCGCCAGCAGCCAAGATCATCCCTTCATAGAAAACGGGGGTGAGCAGTTCTTC. Translated, it gives CASSQDHPFIENGGEQFF.

V is TRBV5-4 and J is TRBJ1-2; 9 nucleotides agree with TRBD1. Germline V gene lookup returns CDR1 SGHNT and CDR2 YYREEE (reference sequence). This CDR3 is 14 amino acids long. V gave up 3 bases and J gave up 9 bases; unmatched junction bases: 9. The CDR3: CASSSEGQGRRYTF. The CDR3 DNA sequence: TGTGCCAGCAGCTCCGAGGGACAGGGACGGCGCTACACCTTC.

This clonotype was seen more than once but under ten times. Its ends do not fully match the called genes, so a read error is possible. V gene TRBV10-3 combines with J gene TRBJ1-1; 9 bases map to TRBD1. Per germline, CDR1 ENHRY and CDR2 SYGVKD. The CDR3 runs 14 residues. CDR3 in DNA: TGTGCCGTCAGTGCCGGGACAGGGCACACTGAAGCTTTCTTT. This codes for CAVSAGTGHTEAFF.